A single sample gave rise to the 22 T cell receptor beta chains below, sequenced in a study of T cells in Graves' hyperthyroidism and ophthalmopathy. Researchers took RNA transcripts and amplified the TCR beta CDR3 regions from them. A set of HTBI primers served as the primers for a first-round RT-PCR of the TCR CDR3. TCRdb itself ran the multiplex PCR reads through MiXCR, one entry per CDR3 protein. This table holds about 400,000 distinct CDR3 sequences, 15% to 18% found once. Sequencing was done on a sample of blood. These receptors all come from a woman aged 18-35 years with Graves' hyperthyroidism.

The table lists this clonotype with a few counts. The rearrangement joins TRBV5-1 to TRBJ2-2; D is unresolved. Trimming took off 4 bases at V and 4 bases at J, with 20 bases between the two ends. CDR1 is SGHRS, CDR2 YFSETQ, per germline. This CDR3 is built from 17 residues. The CDR3 loop is CASSPVFWTASTGELFF. CDR3 coding DNA: TGCGCCAGCAGCCCGGTTTTTTGGACGGCTAGCACCGGGGAGCTGTTTTTT.

This clonotype has a count of ten or more. The V gene is TRBV20-1, the J gene TRBJ2-1; D gene ambiguous. Trimming cost V 5 bases and J 6 bases, with 8 bases left between them. The CDR3 has 11 residues. Per the germline V gene, CDR1 is DFQATT and CDR2 is SNEGSKA (reference sequence). The CDR3 sequence: CSADISNEQFF. CDR3 nucleotides: TGCAGTGCTGACATTAGCAATGAGCAGTTCTTC.

This clonotype was seen only a few times. The chain carries TRBV25-1 and TRBJ1-2, with TRBD1 matching 10 bases. The CDR3 extends over 17 amino acids. Germline assignment: CDR1 MGHDK and CDR2 SYGVNS. With V trimmed by 3 bases and J by 3 bases, 10 bases remained unmatched. The CDR3 loop is CASSDPGQGLRDYGYTF. The CDR3 DNA is TGTGCCAGCAGTGATCCGGGACAGGGGCTTCGGGACTATGGCTACACCTTC.

Only a few counts were recorded for this clonotype. The chain employs TRBV4-3 and TRBJ2-3, with no clear D. CDR3 size: 14 residues. Trimming pared 2 bases from V and 6 bases from J, leaving 12 bases between. The germline gives CDR1 LGHNA, CDR2 YSLEER. CDR3 sequence reads: CASSQSLLTDTQYF. The CDR3, as DNA: TGCGCCAGCAGCCAAAGTCTGTTGACTGATACGCAGTATTTT.

The chain combines TRBV5-1 with TRBJ2-7; tentatively, D is TRBD2 (6 bases). Trimming shortened V by 4 bases and J by 9 bases, and 14 bases separated the two germline ends. The CDR3 extends over 12 amino acids. Germline V gene data show CDR1 as SGHRS and CDR2 as YFSETQ. The CDR3 DNA reads as TGCGCCAGCAGCCCGGAAGGGCGGGGGCAGTACTTC. Encoded protein: CASSPEGRGQYF. Together with reference TRBV5-1 and TRBJ2-7, the CDR3 gives the full variable domain: KAGVTQTPRYLIKTRGQQVTLSCSPISGHRSVSWYQQTPGQGLQFLFEYFSETQRNKGNFPGRFSGRQFSNSRSEMNVSTLELGDSALYLCASSPEGRGQYFGPGTRLTVT.

This clonotype has a count of ten or more. J is TRBJ2-1 and V is TRBV7-6; 9 positions match TRBD2. Per the germline V gene, CDR1 is SGHVS and CDR2 is FNYEAQ. Trimming took 5 bases from V and 4 from J; bases not matched to a gene: 12. This CDR3 region has 17 residues. The CDR3 reads CASSPQIAGDLYNEQFF. For the CDR3, the DNA is TGTGCCAGCAGCCCGCAAATAGCGGGGGACCTTTACAATGAGCAGTTCTTC.

This clonotype was detected many times. The chain has TRBV18 and TRBJ2-5, with D possibly matching TRBD1 (6 bases). The CDR3 length is 14 residues. V shed 1 base and J shed 7 bases, with 13 bases lying between them. Germline values: CDR1 KGHSH, CDR2 LQKENI. CDR3 region: CASSPRTGLGTQYF. In nucleotides, the CDR3 is TGTGCCAGCTCACCACGAACAGGGTTGGGGACCCAGTACTTC.

A few counts support this clonotype. The V gene is TRBV7-9, the J gene TRBJ2-5; 7 nucleotides match TRBD2. The V gene's germline CDR1 is SEHNR and CDR2 FQNEAQ (reference sequence). V dropped 5 bases and J dropped 3; count of bases not matched to a gene: 9. CDR3 length: 15 residues. The CDR3 loop reads CASSNRGGGEETQYF. CDR3 DNA: TGTGCCAGCAGCAATCGTGGGGGGGGGGAAGAGACCCAGTACTTC.

This clonotype has only a few counts. This chain connects TRBV12-3 or TRBV12-4 to TRBJ2-2; a weak D match, TRBD1 (6 bases). V was trimmed by 2 bases and J by 5 bases, leaving 18 bases between them. The CDR3 loop spans 17 amino acids. The CDR3 here is CASSLLGHLRATGELFF. In DNA, the CDR3 is TGTGCCAGCAGTTTATTGGGACACCTTAGGGCGACCGGGGAGCTGTTTTTT.

This clonotype was seen repeatedly, ten times or more. The chain carries TRBV6-2 or TRBV6-3 and TRBJ1-5; a possible D gene is TRBD1 (5 bases). CDR3 size: 17 residues. Per germline, CDR1 MNHEY and CDR2 SVGEGT. V was cut by 0 bases and J by 2 bases, with 14 bases left in between. For the CDR3, the DNA is TGTGCCAGCAGTTACTCTCCGGGGCAAGGGGGCAATCAGCCCCAGCATTTT. This codes for CASSYSPGQGGNQPQHF.

This clonotype was detected a few times. The chain employs TRBV20-1 and TRBJ2-3; 9 bases align to TRBD2. This CDR3 spans 15 amino acids. The V gene end was trimmed by 5 bases and the J gene end by 2 bases; junction bases not matched to a gene: 8. CDR1 DFQATT and CDR2 SNEGSKA come from the germline V gene (reference sequence). CDR3 nucleotides: TGCAGTGCTGGAAGAGCGGGGGGATACACAGATACGCAGTATTTT. Translating it yields CSAGRAGGYTDTQYF.

This clonotype was seen only a few times. This rearrangement joins TRBV5-1 to TRBJ2-5, with TRBD1 identical over 7 bases. Germline-derived CDR1 and CDR2 are SGHRS and YFSETQ. The length of the CDR3 is 15 residues. V shed 0 bases, J shed 2 bases, and the junction held 4 bases outside the gene matches. CDR3 protein: CASSLVGTDQETQYF. The CDR3 region has the DNA TGCGCCAGCAGCTTGGTTGGGACAGATCAAGAGACCCAGTACTTC.

The chain uses TRBV5-8 and TRBJ2-7, with 7 bases that match TRBD1. V dropped 1 base and J dropped 3; count of bases not matched to a gene: 10. The CDR3 contains 16 residues. Germline V gene sequence: CDR1 SGHTS, CDR2 YDEGEE. CDR3 region: CASSLKGARRSYEQYF. The CDR3 nucleotides read TGTGCCAGCAGCTTGAAGGGGGCCCGGCGGAGCTACGAGCAGTACTTC.

The chain combines TRBV7-3 with TRBJ2-5; TRBD2 matches at 10 bases. The CDR3 has 15 amino acids. The V segment lost 4 bases and the J segment 2 bases; nucleotides outside the gene matches: 4. Germline V gives CDR1 SGHTA, CDR2 FQGTGA. The CDR3 DNA sequence: TGTGCCAGCAGCTCCGGGACTAGCGAACAAGAGACCCAGTACTTC. This codes for CASSSGTSEQETQYF.

For this clonotype: This may be a read error: a much more frequent sequence differs by one nucleotide. The chain has TRBV20-1 and TRBJ2-7, with 7 nucleotides matching TRBD2. The CDR3 spans 13 residues. Unmatched junction bases numbered 7, after V lost 6 bases and J lost 2 bases. Germline CDR1 is DFQATT and CDR2 is SNEGSKA (reference sequence). CDR3 protein: CSARSGAPYEQYF. The DNA of the CDR3 is TGCAGTGCCCGAAGCGGGGCTCCCTACGAGCAGTACTTC.

V is TRBV9 and J is TRBJ1-3, with a possible D match to TRBD1 (5 bases). The CDR3 is 17 amino acids. Germline values: CDR1 SGDLS, CDR2 YYNGEE. V lost 0 bases and J lost 2, with 15 bases in between. The CDR3 DNA reads as TGTGCCAGCAGCGTAGAACTCGAGGGACGGCCTGGAAACACCATATATTTT. Translation gives CASSVELEGRPGNTIYF.

The chain links TRBV10-3 to TRBJ2-7; TRBD1 agrees at 7 bases. The V segment lost 6 bases and the J segment 1 base; nucleotides outside the gene matches: 3. From germline, CDR1 is ENHRY and CDR2 SYGVKD. The CDR3 consists of 13 residues. The DNA for the CDR3 is TGTGCCATCAGGACGGGACAGTCCTACGAGCAGTACTTC. Translation gives CAIRTGQSYEQYF.

The rearrangement uses TRBV11-2 and TRBJ1-5; D gene uncertain. The CDR3 runs 15 residues. The V end lost 0 bases, the J end lost 7 bases, and 13 bases lay between the germline ends. Per germline, CDR1 SGHAT and CDR2 FQNNGV. The CDR3 DNA follows: TGTGCCAGCAGCTTAGATCCCGGCAACAGCCAGCCCCAGCATTTT. Translation: CASSLDPGNSQPQHF.

There are many counts of this clonotype. The chain uses TRBV24-1 and TRBJ1-2; no firm D call. Germline CDR1 is KGHDR and CDR2 is SFDVKD. Trimming cost V 9 bases and J 3 bases, with 13 bases left between them. The CDR3 has 13 amino acids. CDR3 amino acids: CATGSGRDYGYTF. CDR3 DNA sequence: TGTGCCACCGGATCCGGACGGGACTATGGCTACACCTTC.

This clonotype was seen more than once but under ten times. The gene calls are TRBV6-5 and TRBJ1-1; 9 nucleotides line up with TRBD1. Unmatched junction bases numbered 5, after V lost 2 bases and J lost 10 bases. The germline gives CDR1 MNHEY, CDR2 SVGAGI. The CDR3 has 13 residues. The CDR3 sequence: CASSYTGQGRAFF. The CDR3 nucleotides are TGTGCCAGCAGTTACACGGGACAGGGTAGAGCTTTCTTT.

This chain links TRBV6-6 with TRBJ1-5, with D possibly matching TRBD1 (5 bases). Germline V gene sequence: CDR1 MNHNY, CDR2 SVGAGI (reference sequence). The CDR3 totals 15 residues. V lost 0 bases and J 3 bases, leaving 9 bases between the germline ends. In DNA form, the CDR3 reads TGTGCCAGCAGTTACTCCCAGGGTCCCAATCAGCCCCAGCATTTT. It translates to CASSYSQGPNQPQHF.

This clonotype turned up a few times. For the CDR3, the DNA is TGTGCCAGCAGTCTGAATACCGGGACAGTCACCTACGAGCAGTACTTC. It translates to CASSLNTGTVTYEQYF. This sequence joins TRBV27 and TRBJ2-7; 7 positions match TRBD1. The CDR3 is 16 residues long. Germline V CDR1 and CDR2: MNHEY, SMNVEV (reference sequence). The ends lost 5 bases at V and 2 bases at J; junction bases unmatched: 12.